This T cell receptor (beta chain) is drawn from a study of cytomegalovirus exposure and HLA in healthy donors. The length of the CDR3 is 12 residues. Trimming shortened V by 4 bases and J by 1 base, and 4 bases separated the two germline ends. TCRdb's table, derived via immunoSEQ multiplex PCR, lists solely in-frame clones and lacks some. The profile covers about 400,000 clones, with 86% appearing a single time and around 0.8% taken by the ten largest. With regard to this clone: Its antigen is undetermined.

Study-wide findings and caveats: The study found most TCR sequences rare, yet found some public TCRs in many donors. The listing of 150 or so TCR beta chains classed them as cytomegalovirus-associated.

The chain uses TRBV23-1 and TRBJ1-1; D not certain. TRBV23-1 is filed as an ORF, its function uncertain. The sequencing sample was made of PBMCs. The TCR sequence derives from a woman under 30 in good health and CMV-seronegative. CDR3 DNA sequence: TGCGCCAGCAGTCGCGGGAACACTGAAGCTTTCTTT. Translating it yields CASSRGNTEAFF.